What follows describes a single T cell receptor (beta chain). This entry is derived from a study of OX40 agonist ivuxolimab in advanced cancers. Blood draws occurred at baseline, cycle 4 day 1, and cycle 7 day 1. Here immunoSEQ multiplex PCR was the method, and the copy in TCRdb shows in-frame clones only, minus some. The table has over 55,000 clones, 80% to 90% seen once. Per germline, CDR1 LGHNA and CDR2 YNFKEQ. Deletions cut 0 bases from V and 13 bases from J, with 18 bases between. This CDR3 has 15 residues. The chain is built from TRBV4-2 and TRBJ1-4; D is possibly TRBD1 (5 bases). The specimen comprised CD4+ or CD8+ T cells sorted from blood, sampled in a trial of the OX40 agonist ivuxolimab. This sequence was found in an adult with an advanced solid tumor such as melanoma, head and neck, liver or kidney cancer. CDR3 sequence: CASSQDGRTFSGLFF. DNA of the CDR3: TGTGCCAGCAGCCAAGATGGGCGGACATTCTCGGGACTGTTTTTT.